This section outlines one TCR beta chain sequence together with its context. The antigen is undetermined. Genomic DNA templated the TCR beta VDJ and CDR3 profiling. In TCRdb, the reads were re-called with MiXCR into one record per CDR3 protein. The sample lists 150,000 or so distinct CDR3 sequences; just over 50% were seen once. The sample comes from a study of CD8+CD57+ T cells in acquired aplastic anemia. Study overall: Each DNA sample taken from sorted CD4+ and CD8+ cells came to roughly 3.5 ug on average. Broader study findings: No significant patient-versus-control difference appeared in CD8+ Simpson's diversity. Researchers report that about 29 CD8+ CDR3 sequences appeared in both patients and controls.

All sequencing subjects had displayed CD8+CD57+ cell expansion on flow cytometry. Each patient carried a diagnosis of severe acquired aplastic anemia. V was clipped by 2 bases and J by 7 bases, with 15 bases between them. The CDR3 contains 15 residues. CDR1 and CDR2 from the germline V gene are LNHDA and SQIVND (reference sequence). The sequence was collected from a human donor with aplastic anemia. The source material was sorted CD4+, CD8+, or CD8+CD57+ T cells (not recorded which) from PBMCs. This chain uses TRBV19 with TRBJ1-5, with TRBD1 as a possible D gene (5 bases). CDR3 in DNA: TGTGCCAGTAGTATAACAGGCAAGTCGATCCAGCCCCAGCATTTT. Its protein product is CASSITGKSIQPQHF. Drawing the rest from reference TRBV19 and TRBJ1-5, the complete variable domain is DGGITQSPKYLFRKEGQNVTLSCEQNLNHDAMYWYRQDPGQGLRLIYYSQIVNDFQKGDIAEGYSVSREKKESFPLTVTSAQKNPTAFYLCASSITGKSIQPQHFGDGTRLSIL.